This T cell receptor beta chain is drawn from a study of T cells in localized non-small cell lung cancer. TCRdb's copy holds only in-frame clones and misses some; the assay was immunoSEQ multiplex PCR. The profile covers 65,000 to 80,000 clones, with roughly 80% appearing a single time and 1.3% taken by the ten largest. CDR1 is MNHEY, CDR2 SMNVEV, per germline (reference sequence). The CDR3 covers 18 residues. Trimming stripped 0 bases from V and 6 bases from J, with 21 bases between. The rearrangement joins TRBV27 to TRBJ2-4; a possible D gene is TRBD1 (7 bases). Sample: peripheral blood, taken before any cancer treatment. The clonotype comes from a female donor older than 55 with stage I lung adenocarcinoma. The CDR3 DNA reads TGTGCCAGCAGTTTATCGCGGGGATCCGGGACAGTTGGAAACATTCAGTACTTC. This gives the protein CASSLSRGSGTVGNIQYF.